This is a list of T cell receptor beta chains from one sample in a study of early T cells in non-severe SARS-CoV-2 infection. Each CDR3 protein is one row after TCRdb ran MiXCR on the 5' RACE reads. The data hold fewer than 95,000 distinct CDR3 sequences, with around 16% observed a single time. The material was whole blood, obtained at baseline. Receptor source: an adult who was a healthcare worker with PCR-confirmed SARS-CoV-2 infection or an uninfected control (not recorded which). Each CDR3 is given with its conserved first and last residue. The order of the fields is V gene, CDR3 length, clone size, J gene, D gene, CDR3 DNA, CDR3 protein. A D gene is named only where the DNA matches it firmly. Not every row has a clone size; where given, it reads once, few, many or a size class.

>TRBV3-1|12|few|TRBJ2-7|-
TGTGCCAGCAGCCGAGGAGCTTGGGAGCAGTACTTC
CASSRGAWEQYF
>TRBV11-2|11|-|TRBJ2-1|-
TGTGCCAGCAGCGGTACAGGGTCGCTGTTCTTC
CASSGTGSLFF
>TRBV28|12|few|TRBJ2-3|-
TGTGCCAGCAGCGGCACAGGGAATACGCAGTATTTT
CASSGTGNTQYF
>TRBV6-2/TRBV6-3|13|many|TRBJ2-7|TRBD2
TGTGCCAGCAGTCCGGGACTACCCTACGAGCAGTACTTC
CASSPGLPYEQYF
>TRBV20-1|16|many|TRBJ2-3|-
TGCAGTGCTAGAGATTTGGGGTCCCCCGTTCGAGATACGCAGTATTTT
CSARDLGSPVRDTQYF
>TRBV24-1|17|few|TRBJ1-2|-
TGTGCCACCAGTGACCGCCCAAATTTAGGAGGGAACTATGGCTACACCTTC
CATSDRPNLGGNYGYTF
>TRBV4-3|16|many|TRBJ2-3|-
TGCGCCAGCAGCCAAGGACGGGCGGGAAACACAGATACGCAGTATTTT
CASSQGRAGNTDTQYF
>TRBV6-1|12|few|TRBJ2-4|-
TGTGCCAGCACTAAAGACGTCAACATTCAGTACTTC
CASTKDVNIQYF
>TRBV11-2|17|-|TRBJ2-2|-
TGTGCCAGCAGCCATTTTGAGGGGACAAAGAACACCGGGGAGCTGTTTTTT
CASSHFEGTKNTGELFF
>TRBV9|15|few|TRBJ2-1|TRBD2
TGTGCCAGCAGCCGAGGGGGCGGGAGGGAAAATGAGCAGTTCTTC
CASSRGGGRENEQFF
>TRBV7-2|14|many|TRBJ2-1|TRBD2
TGTGCCAGCAGGGGACTAGCGGGAGTAAATGAGCAGTTCTTC
CASRGLAGVNEQFF
>TRBV5-6|13|-|TRBJ1-4|-
TGTGCCAGCGGAAGACAGGCTAATGAAAAACTGTTTTTT
CASGRQANEKLFF
>TRBV6-5|15|-|TRBJ2-2|-
TGTGCCAGCAGTTACGAGGGGGGTCTTAACGGGGAGCTGTTTTTT
CASSYEGGLNGELFF
>TRBV12-3/TRBV12-4|13|few|TRBJ1-5|-
TGTGCCAGCAGTTCAAATAGCAATCAGCCCCAGCATTTT
CASSSNSNQPQHF
>TRBV12-3/TRBV12-4|13|-|TRBJ1-1|-
TGTGCCAGCGTCCGATCGGGGGTTCCTGAAGCTTTCTTT
CASVRSGVPEAFF
>TRBV12-5|15|-|TRBJ2-7|-
TGTGCTAGTGGTTTGACACCCGGGACAAATGACGAGCAGTACTTC
CASGLTPGTNDEQYF
>TRBV25-1|13|few|TRBJ2-1|-
TGTGCCAGCAGTGAATTCGCGGACAATGAGCAGTTCTTC
CASSEFADNEQFF
>TRBV2|14|few|TRBJ2-1|-
TGTGCCAGCCCTGGGAAGGACAGACACAATGAGCAGTTCTTC
CASPGKDRHNEQFF
>TRBV19|14|-|TRBJ2-1|-
TGTGCCAGTAGTATAAGTGGGTCCTACAATGAGCAGTTCTTC
CASSISGSYNEQFF
>TRBV12-3/TRBV12-4|15|-|TRBJ2-1|-
TGTGCCAGCAGTTTAGGGACAGGAGGGATCAATGAGCAGTTCTTC
CASSLGTGGINEQFF
>TRBV6-5|15|-|TRBJ1-5|-
TGTGCCAGCAGGCCGGACGGAAATAGCAATCAGCCCCAGCATTTT
CASRPDGNSNQPQHF
>TRBV4-1|14|few|TRBJ2-7|-
TGCGCCAGCAGCCCGCAGGACAGACCCTACGAGCAGTACTTC
CASSPQDRPYEQYF
>TRBV6-5|15|-|TRBJ2-3|-
TGTGCCAGCAGTTACTCGAGTGGGGTCGGGGATACGCAGTATTTT
CASSYSSGVGDTQYF
>TRBV12-3/TRBV12-4|15|few|TRBJ2-6|-
TGTGCCAGCAGGCCTGCCAGCTCTGGGGCCAACGTCCTGACTTTC
CASRPASSGANVLTF
>TRBV10-3|15|few|TRBJ2-6|-
TGTGCCATCAGTGCCGCAGCATCTGGGGCCAACGTCCTGACTTTC
CAISAAASGANVLTF
>TRBV7-8|13|-|TRBJ1-1|-
TGTGCCAGCAGCTTAACGACAGTCACTGAAGCTTTCTTT
CASSLTTVTEAFF
>TRBV28|17|few|TRBJ2-7|TRBD2
TGTGCCAGCCCCCCCGGGGGGGAGTCTGCGAGCTCCTACGAGCAGTACTTC
CASPPGGESASSYEQYF
>TRBV6-2/TRBV6-3|13|few|TRBJ2-7|TRBD2
TGTGCCAGCAGTCACAAGCGGGAGGGCCATCTGGACTTC
CASSHKREGHLDF